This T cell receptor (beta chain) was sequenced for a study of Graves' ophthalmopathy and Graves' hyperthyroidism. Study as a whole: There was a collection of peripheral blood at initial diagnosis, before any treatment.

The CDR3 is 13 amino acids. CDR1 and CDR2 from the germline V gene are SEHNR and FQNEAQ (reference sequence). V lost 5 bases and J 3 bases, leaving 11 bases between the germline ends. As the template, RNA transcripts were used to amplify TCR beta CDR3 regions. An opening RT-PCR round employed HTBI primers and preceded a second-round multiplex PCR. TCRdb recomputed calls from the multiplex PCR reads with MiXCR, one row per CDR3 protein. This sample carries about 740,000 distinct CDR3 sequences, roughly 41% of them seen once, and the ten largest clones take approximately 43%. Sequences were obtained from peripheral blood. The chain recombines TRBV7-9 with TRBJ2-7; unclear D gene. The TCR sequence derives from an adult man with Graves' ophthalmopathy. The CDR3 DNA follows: TGTGCCAGCAGCAATGGACGAGACTACGAGCAGTACTTC. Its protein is CASSNGRDYEQYF.